This T cell receptor beta chain was recorded in a study of T cell responses to AZD1222 COVID-19 vaccine (dated by TCRdb to the early 2020s). Turning to the overall study: TCR sequencing was performed for approximately 240 trial participants, of whom roughly 200 were given two doses of AZD1222 and 26 were given two doses of MenACWY control vaccine. Trial participants were enrolled by age into subgroups of 18-55, 56-69 and 70-plus years, and roughly 150, 30 and 60 TCR-sequenced participants, respectively, were included in these subgroups. Paper-wide results and their limitations: The whole spike protein was spanned by vaccine-associated CD4 TCRs, and dominant responses were seen in regions 160-218 and 743-854. After two AZD1222 doses, both the breadth and the depth of spike-specific TCRs were significantly higher than at day 0 and than in MenACWY recipients. Conclusions about previously exposed vaccinees are limited because only six or seven AZD1222 recipients were SARS-CoV-2 seropositive at baseline. Epitopes outside the regions mutated in the B.1.351 and B.1.1.7 variants were reportedly recognized by nearly half of the unique spike-specific TCRs. Participants were mostly white British and included more females than males, and it was suggested by the authors that clonal diversity may have been underestimated. Because no day 14 peak-response samples were available, repertoires were characterized only after the peak T cell response. The 56-69-year group was small, and its depth increase did not reach significance, likely because of low power.

Sample time point, as interpreted from the label and publication: baseline before first vaccination. The label giving this sample's treatment or condition can be read as: meningococcal conjugate vaccine given as trial control. Vaccinee samples were obtained from the UK trials COV001 and COV002, which included a single-blind randomized controlled phase 2/3 trial of AZD1222 (ChAdOx1 nCoV-19) in healthy adults. For TCRbeta chain sequencing, PBMC samples from trial participants were taken at day 0 and at day 28 after the second dose. Including the terminal cysteine and phenylalanine, the CDR3 comprises 14 residues. Only the CDR3 DNA stays, 42 bases, in frame from base 1. The germline V gene (reference sequence) specifies LNHDA as CDR1 and SQIVND as CDR2. V lost 3 bases and J lost 2 bases; the stretch between them is 11 bases long. The CDR3 regions of human TCRbeta chains were subjected to immunosequencing. On the study's bioinformatics: Repertoire TCRs were matched against a reference library of SARS-CoV-2-specific TCRs generated with the MIRA antigen-specificity platform. Breadth was defined as the fraction of unique TCRs that were SARS-CoV-2-associated, and depth was defined as the fraction of total T cells that were SARS-CoV-2-associated. Using the MIRA data, each spike-specific TCR was assigned both to the spike region to which the TCR was reactive and to a CD4 or CD8 class. Log10-transformed breadth and depth values were compared by one-way ANOVA with Sidak's multiple comparisons tests. In TCRdb, the immuneACCESS table is reduced to in-frame sequences with V and J assigned. These tables do not hold every clone; where another copy was compared, an unresolved V gene accounts for under half, and the others remain unexplained. V and J calls plus clone size are reproduced from that table; the DNA served to infer D and trimming. For this sample there are about 160,000 clones; about 92% appear just once. About 4% of the sample belongs to the ten largest clones.

About this clone itself: The clone's antigen remains unknown. No base quality values were provided; no much bigger clone lies one nucleotide off.

Rearrangement joined TRBV19 to TRBJ2-7; no D gene call is confident. This sample comprised peripheral blood, obtained on day 0 of MenACWY control vaccination. This receptor was taken from an adult in good health. The nucleotide sequence reads as follows: TGTGCCAGTAGTATCGACGCGACTGCCTACGAGCAGTACTTC. This sequence encodes CASSIDATAYEQYF.